This T cell receptor (beta chain) was sequenced during a study of OX40 agonist ivuxolimab in advanced cancers. In this sample, this clone turned up a few times. Assay used: immunoSEQ multiplex PCR; TCRdb lists only in-frame clones, some missing. The sample has 78,000 or so clones, approximately 86% seen once; the top ten hold approximately 0.66%. The TCR comes from an adult with an advanced solid tumor such as melanoma, head and neck, liver or kidney cancer. This specimen was CD4+ or CD8+ T cells sorted from blood, taken in a trial of the OX40 agonist ivuxolimab.

The CDR3 nucleotides read TGTGCCAGCACATCGGCAGGGGGCGGGAACACTGAAGCTTTCTTT. Amino acid sequence: CASTSAGGGNTEAFF. The gene calls are TRBV6-5 and TRBJ1-1; TRBD1 aligns across 8 bases. Trimming took 7 bases from V and 1 from J; bases not matched to a gene: 8. The CDR3 totals 15 residues. From germline, CDR1 is MNHEY and CDR2 SVGAGI.